The 26 T cell receptor beta chains given below trace back to one sample, sequenced in a study of blood T cell repertoires in COVID-19. This table comes from immunoSEQ multiplex PCR, and its TCRdb copy is limited to in-frame clones, with some not included. The data hold roughly 200,000 clones, with about 90% observed a single time. Sequencing used PBMCs or T cells enriched from blood (not recorded which). These receptors originate from a man aged 25 to 40 who had recovered from COVID-19.

This chain links TRBV21-1 with TRBJ2-5; the table's D gene call, TRBD1, was not cross checked with the DNA. TRBV21-1 is a pseudogene segment. This CDR3 spans 17 amino acids. CDR3 protein: CASSKALRTGGRETQYF. The DNA of the CDR3 is TGTGCCAGCAGCAAAGCGCTTAGGACAGGGGGCCGGGAGACCCAGTACTTC.

V usage is TRBV19 and J usage is TRBJ1-2, with 7 bases that match TRBD1. Looked up from germline, CDR1 is LNHDA and CDR2 is SQIVND (reference sequence). V gave up 5 bases and J gave up 8 bases; unmatched junction bases: 14. The CDR3 is 15 amino acids. In DNA form, the CDR3 reads TGTGCCAGTAGTCTTCCGGGACAGCGCCCAGCGGGCTACACCTTC. This codes for CASSLPGQRPAGYTF.

The chain employs TRBV18 and TRBJ2-2; D gene uncertain. Per germline, CDR1 KGHSH and CDR2 LQKENI. Deletions cut 2 bases from V and 6 bases from J, with 4 bases between. The CDR3 spans 12 residues. CDR3 loop: CASSPGAGELFF. The CDR3 bases are TGTGCCAGCTCACCAGGAGCCGGGGAGCTGTTTTTT.

The chain links TRBV5-6 to TRBJ1-1; D is perhaps TRBD1 (5 bases). There are 15 residues in the CDR3. The germline V gene has CDR1 SGHDT and CDR2 YYEEEE. V lost 1 base and J 1 base, leaving 11 bases between the germline ends. The CDR3 protein is CASSLSGGRNTEAFF. The DNA for the CDR3 is TGTGCCAGCAGCTTGTCGGGGGGAAGGAACACTGAAGCTTTCTTT.

This sequence joins TRBV18 and TRBJ2-3; 10 positions match TRBD2. V lost 0 bases to trimming and J lost 6 bases; unmatched junction nucleotides: 9. There are 17 residues in the CDR3. Germline V gives CDR1 KGHSH, CDR2 LQKENI. This CDR3 is CASSPPNSGRRTDTQYF. CDR3 DNA sequence: TGTGCCAGCTCACCACCGAATAGCGGGAGGAGGACTGATACGCAGTATTTT. The whole variable domain, filled in from reference TRBV18 and TRBJ2-3, reads NAGVMQNPRHLVRRRGQEARLRCSPMKGHSHVYWYRQLPEEGLKFMVYLQKENIIDESGMPKERFSAEFPKEGPSILRIQQVVRGDSAAYFCASSPPNSGRRTDTQYFGPGTRLTVL.

This clone appeared a single time. The rearrangement uses TRBV30 and TRBJ1-1; TRBD1 might be the D (6 bases). CDR1 and CDR2 (germline): GTSNPN, SVGIG (reference sequence). This CDR3 region has 16 residues. The V gene lost 0 bases and the J gene lost 0 bases, with 14 bases spanning the gap. The CDR3 nucleotides are TGTGCCTGGAGTGTGGTCGGTAAGGGGGTGAACACTGAAGCTTTCTTT. Its protein product is CAWSVVGKGVNTEAFF.

The rearrangement joins TRBV7-9 to TRBJ2-2; 11 bases map to TRBD1. The CDR3 covers 17 residues. CDR1 and CDR2 from the germline V gene are SEHNR and FQNEAQ (reference sequence). The J segment lost 1 base and the V segment lost 3 bases, leaving 4 bases of the junction unmatched. CDR3 in amino acids: CASSLGQGDMNTGELFF. CDR3 DNA: TGTGCCAGCAGCTTGGGACAGGGGGACATGAACACCGGGGAGCTGTTTTTT.

The chain joins TRBV2 to TRBJ2-6; D may be TRBD2 (5 bases). Germline V gene data show CDR1 as SNHLY and CDR2 as FYNNEI. CDR3 length equals 15 residues. Trimming pared 6 bases from V and 0 bases from J, leaving 9 bases between. The CDR3 sequence is CASRRESSGANVLTF. CDR3 DNA: TGTGCCAGCAGGAGGGAGAGCTCTGGGGCCAACGTCCTGACTTTC.

The V call is TRBV11-3, the J call TRBJ2-7, with 9 bases identical to TRBD1. After removal of 5 bases from V and 3 bases from J, the junction contained 14 bases not matched to a gene. The length of the CDR3 is 17 residues. Germline values: CDR1 SGHNT, CDR2 YENEEA. This chain's CDR3 is CASSREGQGGNYYEQYF. In DNA form, the CDR3 reads TGTGCCAGCAGCCGCGAGGGACAGGGTGGGAACTACTACGAGCAGTACTTC.

The J gene is TRBJ2-3, the V gene TRBV7-2, with 7 nucleotides matching TRBD1. V dropped 6 bases and J dropped 4; count of bases not matched to a gene: 4. Germline V lookup: CDR1 SGHTA, CDR2 FQGNSA. This CDR3 is 13 amino acids long. The CDR3 reads CASRETGSDTQYF. The CDR3 DNA reads as TGTGCCAGCAGGGAGACAGGGTCAGATACGCAGTATTTT.

The chain has TRBV4-2 and TRBJ1-1; D remains ambiguous. Germline V lookup: CDR1 LGHNA, CDR2 YNFKEQ. This CDR3 is built from 14 residues. The ends were cut back, 3 bases at V and 5 bases at J, with 13 bases in the middle. This CDR3 reads CASSQDHSETEAFF. The CDR3, as DNA: TGTGCCAGCAGCCAGGATCACAGTGAAACTGAAGCTTTCTTT.

V gene TRBV27 combines with J gene TRBJ2-2; D ambiguous. V was pared by 6 bases and J by 2 bases, with 16 bases between. The CDR3 spans 16 residues. Germline-derived CDR1 and CDR2 are MNHEY and SMNVEV (reference sequence). The CDR3 sequence is CASRQGRQANTGELFF. The CDR3 coding sequence is TGTGCCAGCAGACAAGGTCGGCAGGCCAACACCGGGGAGCTGTTTTTT.

The V gene is TRBV12-2, the J gene TRBJ2-5; the DNA was not compared with TRBD2, the D call given in the table. TRBV12-2 is annotated as a pseudogene. The CDR3 runs to 18 residues. CDR3 nucleotide sequence: TGTGCAAGTCGCTCCCACGCACTTCGAGTGCCGGGGAGGGAGACCCAGTACTTC. Amino acids: CASRSHALRVPGRETQYF.

The V gene is TRBV3-1 (or the pseudogene TRBV3-2), the J gene TRBJ2-2, with TRBD1 identical over 7 bases. The V gene's germline CDR1 is LGHDT and CDR2 YNNKEL (reference sequence). The CDR3 runs to 17 residues. V lost 1 base to trimming and J lost 3 bases; unmatched junction nucleotides: 8. The CDR3 DNA sequence: TGTGCCAGCAGCCAAGGGAGACAGGGCACTCACACCGGGGAGCTGTTTTTT. It yields the protein CASSQGRQGTHTGELFF.

The chain links TRBV10-3 to TRBJ2-1, with 8 bases matching TRBD2. With 0 bases clipped from V and 3 bases from J, the junction kept 1 base outside the gene matches. The germline V gene encodes CDR1 ENHRY and CDR2 SYGVKD. This CDR3 region has 15 residues. The CDR3 nucleotides are TGTGCCATCAGTGAGTCCAGCGGGGGCTACAATGAGCAGTTCTTC. It encodes CAISESSGGYNEQFF.

The gene calls are TRBV14 and TRBJ1-1; D gene unclear. V dropped 4 bases and J dropped 0 bases, with 6 bases sitting between them. The CDR3 is 13 amino acids. Germline V gene data show CDR1 as SGHDN and CDR2 as FVKESK. The CDR3 DNA reads as TGTGCCAGCAGCCCGTTTCTGAACACTGAAGCTTTCTTT. This gives the protein CASSPFLNTEAFF.

The V gene is TRBV20-1, the J gene TRBJ2-1; D not resolved. Trimming removed 3 bases from V and 8 bases from J, with 5 bases in between. Per germline, CDR1 DFQATT and CDR2 SNEGSKA (reference sequence). The CDR3 contains 10 residues. The DNA of the CDR3 is TGCAGTGCTAGTGCCGATGAGCAGTTCTTC. Translating gives CSASADEQFF.

This chain joins TRBV28 and TRBJ2-2; D is uncertain. Trimming stripped 0 bases from V and 1 base from J, with 6 bases between. This CDR3 comprises 15 residues. Germline CDR1 reads MDHEN; CDR2 reads SYDVKM. CDR3 sequence: CASSLWSRNTGELFF. CDR3 nucleotide sequence: TGTGCCAGCAGTTTATGGTCCCGGAACACCGGGGAGCTGTTTTTT.

The genes are TRBV6-1 and TRBJ1-6; 10 nucleotides align to TRBD1. V lost 3 bases and J lost 9; bases outside the gene matches: 2. The CDR3 length is 14 residues. Germline V gene data show CDR1 as MNHNS and CDR2 as SASEGT. The CDR3 coding sequence is TGTGCCAGCAGTGAGACAGGGGGCGGTTCACCCCTCCACTTT. Its protein is CASSETGGGSPLHF.

This sequence joins TRBV24-1 and TRBJ1-5; 9 positions agree with TRBD1. The CDR3 runs 15 residues. Germline CDR1 and CDR2: KGHDR and SFDVKD. V lost 9 bases, J lost 3 bases, and 8 bases stayed unmatched. CDR3 sequence reads: CATRPGQGINQPQHF. The CDR3 DNA sequence: TGTGCCACCCGCCCGGGACAGGGTATCAATCAGCCCCAGCATTTT.

The chain is built from TRBV6-5 and TRBJ2-7; D is possibly TRBD2 (6 bases). CDR3 length equals 13 residues. Trimming cost V 6 bases and J 6 bases, with 15 bases left between them. Germline V gene data show CDR1 as MNHEY and CDR2 as SVGAGI. The CDR3 bases are TGTGCCAGCAGGGATGCGGGAAGTGGCGAGCAGTACTTC. This codes for CASRDAGSGEQYF.

This chain connects TRBV2 to TRBJ2-5, with D unclear. This CDR3 has 13 amino acids. Trimming took off 1 base at V and 4 bases at J, with 7 bases between the two ends. From germline, CDR1 is SNHLY and CDR2 FYNNEI. CDR3 loop: CASSEESLETQYF. CDR3 sequence (DNA): TGTGCCAGCAGTGAAGAGAGCCTAGAGACCCAGTACTTC.

The chain employs TRBV28 and TRBJ2-3; 11 bases are shared with TRBD2. V lost 5 bases and J lost 3; bases outside the gene matches: 7. Germline V gives CDR1 MDHEN, CDR2 SYDVKM. The CDR3 is made up of 16 amino acids. The CDR3 reads CASSLPGTSGTDTQYF. Here the CDR3 DNA reads TGTGCCAGCAGTCTCCCCGGGACTAGCGGAACAGATACGCAGTATTTT.

V is TRBV7-2 and J is TRBJ2-1, with D perhaps TRBD2 (6 bases). CDR1 and CDR2 from the germline V gene are SGHTA and FQGNSA. The length of the CDR3 is 16 residues. V shed 1 base and J shed 0 bases, with 10 bases lying between them. The CDR3 sequence is CASSLGGDFSYNEQFF. The CDR3, as DNA: TGTGCCAGCAGCTTAGGTGGGGACTTCTCCTACAATGAGCAGTTCTTC.

J is TRBJ2-7 and V is TRBV19, with 7 bases identical to TRBD1. This CDR3 comprises 12 residues. V gave up 6 bases and J gave up 7 bases; unmatched junction bases: 6. Germline V gives CDR1 LNHDA, CDR2 SQIVND (reference sequence). DNA of the CDR3: TGTGCCAGTAGGGGACAGACTGGAGAGCAGTACTTC. Protein: CASRGQTGEQYF.

V usage is TRBV25-1 and J usage is TRBJ1-2; 9 positions agree with TRBD1. Trimming at V came to 4 bases and at J to 6 bases, leaving 3 bases not matched to a gene. The CDR3 has 13 residues. Per germline, CDR1 MGHDK and CDR2 SYGVNS. This chain's CDR3 is CASSVTGGDGYTF. CDR3 bases: TGTGCCAGCAGTGTAACAGGGGGCGATGGCTACACCTTC.